This T cell receptor (beta chain) originates from a study of regulatory T cells in long-lasting Graves disease (dated by TCRdb to the early 2020s). In terms of the full investigation: Newly diagnosed Graves' disease patients had taken antithyroid drugs for less than 3 months. Patients with persistent Graves' disease were compared with patients with newly diagnosed Graves' disease using TCR sequencing and RNA sequencing of peripheral blood. The study was registered as a clinical trial and conducted in China. TCR sequencing covered 13 persistent and approximately 20 newly diagnosed Graves' disease patients, some 33 samples in total. Findings and caveats that apply to the study as a whole: Lower TCR Shannon entropy and fewer highly expanded clones were observed in persistent Graves' disease patients than in newly diagnosed patients, which suggested clonal expansion. TRBV28, TRBJ1-2 and TRBJ2-5 were preferentially used in persistent disease, while TRBV20-1 and TRBJ2-1 were favored in newly diagnosed disease. More public clonotypes were shared among persistent patients (2,741) than among newly diagnosed patients (966). Sequencing and analysis were limited to the TCR beta chain. The authors acknowledged the small sample size as a limitation that may reduce accuracy. Because the primary lesion, thyroid tissue, could not be accessed, the study looked at peripheral blood alone.

Preparation of the library involved multiplex PCR. The run used an Illumina HiSeq 4000. To build TCR beta libraries, CDR3 regions were amplified by Arm-PCR using iRepertoire HTBI primers. Before sequencing, the PCR products went through gel purification. From the authors' description of their analysis: A total of some 65 TRBV and some 13 TRBJ segments were identified across samples and were used for gene usage analysis of CDR3 amino acid clonotypes. Filtered high-quality paired reads were merged into contigs using COPE and FqMerger. Contigs were aligned with BLAST to IMGT TRBV, TRBD and TRBJ reference genes, and CDR3 was defined per IMGT. Any clonotype with a frequency above 0.1% was counted as a highly expanded clone. Repertoire diversity was measured by Shannon entropy, and V-J evenness by the Gini coefficient. Clonotypes shared by more than one individual were considered public. The public reads were run again by TCRdb, first through fastp at Q25 and then through MiXCR, and only productive beta chains were kept. Rows matching on CDR3 protein sequence are summarized as one entry with the most common DNA and genes. For this entry, the V and J calls and clone size follow TCRdb and not the study's own pipeline. This sample is represented by around 250,000 distinct CDR3 sequences; roughly 18% of them were singletons. The ten largest clones take up less than 15% of the sample.

What the time point label conveys for this sample: newly diagnosed GD, antithyroid drugs for less than 3 months. RNA was extracted from PBMCs in TRIzol for both TCR sequencing and RNA sequencing. Graves' disease was diagnosed according to American Thyroid Association guidelines. Patients for the study were recruited at an endocrinology department in Xi'an, China. Each patient gave roughly 8.4 milliliters of peripheral blood, collected in an EDTA anticoagulant tube. Ficoll Paque Plus density gradient separation was used to isolate PBMCs, and no further T cell sorting was performed. An Agilent 2100 Bioanalyzer and agarose gel were used to assess RNA quality, and a NanoDrop 2000 was used to measure RNA concentration. The CDR3 goes from the cysteine to the phenylalanine over 13 residues. The read is trimmed to its CDR3 DNA, 39 bases read in frame from base 1. Trimming removed 6 bases from V and 6 bases from J, leaving 12 bases between the germline ends. From the germline V gene, CDR1 is SNHLY and CDR2 is FYNNEI.

This clonotype has a count of ten or more. Its antigen is still unknown. Base qualities were left out, and no much larger clone turns up one base away. This same sample was also part of a study on T cells in Graves' hyperthyroidism and ophthalmopathy. That second publication adds: Stable Graves' hyperthyroidism was defined as no progression to ophthalmopathy during 18 months of follow-up. Hyperthyroidism patients were aged 18 to 65 years and newly diagnosed, with disease duration of less than 2 months. Exclusion was applied to patients with uncontrolled infections, other autoimmune diseases, pregnancy or lactation. Clinical symptoms, serum thyroxine and TRAb, thyroid ultrasound, and orbital computed tomography formed the basis for the diagnoses. For the first round of RT-PCR on the TCR CDR3, the HTBI primer set was used together with the Qiagen OneStep RT-PCR kit. Most expanded thyroid clonotypes (frequency above 0.001) were also found in blood, which suggests that blood repertoires may mirror thyroid immune responses. A 13 V-J signature model separated ophthalmopathy from stable hyperthyroidism, with approximately 87% sensitivity and 81.08% specificity in cross-validation and 80%/75% in testing. In validation, the model predicted progression to ophthalmopathy with over 65% sensitivity and 72% to 85% specificity, a median of 6.5 months before onset. To identify distinguishing TCR V-J signatures, a discovery cohort of 100 patients was used, comprising approximately 40 with Graves' ophthalmopathy and 57 with stable Graves' hyperthyroidism. An independent validation cohort of 18 to 20 hyperthyroidism patients and 17 patients who later progressed to ophthalmopathy tested prospective prediction of ophthalmopathy. The 100 or so discovery patients were divided at random into training and test sets in a 7:3 ratio. The study also compared thyroid tissue and blood T-cell repertoires from a handful of Graves' hyperthyroidism patients. After sampling, hyperthyroidism patients received methimazole starting at 30 mg daily, and ophthalmopathy patients received high-dose intravenous methylprednisolone. Libraries were constructed in a second round of multiplex PCR, after which size selection and purification were carried out. Paired-end sequencing of the libraries was performed with 100 bp reads on an Illumina HiSeq2000. SOAPnuke was used to process the raw data, removing reads that contained adapters or uncalled bases, had a mean Phred below 15, or lacked an exact match to the constant primer or identifier. COPE v1.2.5 was used to merge high-quality paired reads, and clonotypes were defined as unique nucleotide sequences. MiTCR v1.1 was used to align the clonotypes against IMGT TRBV, TRBD and TRBJ reference segments. Analysis was restricted to V-J combinations with a frequency above 0.0001, which covered about 99% of repertoires. A TCS score was defined as the ratio between F50 (clonal expansion) and ExV (chaos), using BLOSUM62-based TCRdist between CDR3 peptides within each V-J. Welch's t-statistics and random forest reduced around 520 V-J features to about 13, which were used in a naive Bayes classifier (R e1071). No statistical method was used to fix the sample size in advance, and group allocation was not hidden from the investigators. The paper reports TCR Vbeta CDR3 sequencing of some 140 peripheral blood samples: around 41 ophthalmopathy, around 80 hyperthyroidism and 17 progressor patients.

The input for sequencing was peripheral blood mononuclear cells (PBMCs), taken at new diagnosis, from a patient treated with antithyroid drugs. This TCR was sampled from a woman under 40 with Graves disease. Donor details come from another sample of the same person, matched by shared clones. The chain couples TRBV2 to TRBJ1-5, with no confidently assigned D gene. The nucleotides are TGTGCCAGCAGCAGCACAACTTCTCAGCCCCAGCATTTT. Translated, it reads CASSSTTSQPQHF.